Each of the 12 T cell receptor beta chains below was sequenced from the same sample in a study of human T cells and chemical hapten exposure. TCRdb independently ran MiXCR on the RACE reads; one entry per CDR3 protein. Of 250,000 to 300,000 distinct CDR3 sequences listed, roughly 7.7% are singletons. Time point defined: pre-sensitization, week 0. The treatment was: therapeutic diphenylcyclopropenone sensitization with weekly scalp DPC. The input for sequencing was whole blood, taken in connection with sensitization to the hapten diphenylcyclopropenone (DPC). These receptors were obtained from a young man with alopecia areata. Some clones in this sample may be carry-over from other donors' samples.

This chain uses TRBV6-2 or TRBV6-3 with TRBJ1-6; perhaps TRBD1 as D (5 bases). Germline loops: CDR1 MNHEY, CDR2 SVGEGT. The CDR3 totals 17 residues. V gave up 7 bases and J gave up 6 bases, with 22 bases separating them. Here the CDR3 DNA reads TGTGCCAGCAACGACCAAATGTTAGACAGCCGTAATTCACCCCTCCACTTT. Translation gives CASNDQMLDSRNSPLHF.

This clonotype was seen at least ten times. V and J are TRBV24-1 and TRBJ2-5; no definite D call. V lost 0 bases and J lost 10, with 5 bases in between. Germline CDR1 KGHDR, CDR2 SFDVKD. The CDR3 has 11 amino acids. CDR3 sequence reads: CATSDLELQYF. The CDR3 DNA is TGTGCCACCAGTGATTTGGAGCTCCAGTACTTC.

This clonotype appeared many times. This chain uses TRBV28 with TRBJ2-7; 7 nucleotides match TRBD1. Germline V gives CDR1 MDHEN, CDR2 SYDVKM. This CDR3 comprises 17 residues. Germline trimming cut 6 bases from V and 0 bases from J; bases unmatched to any gene: 14. CDR3 in DNA: TGTGCCAGCAGCGAGCCGATGGGACAGCAAAACTCCTACGAGCAGTACTTC. Protein: CASSEPMGQQNSYEQYF.

This clonotype was detected only a few times. This chain joins TRBV6-6 and TRBJ1-1; D is possibly TRBD1 (6 bases). This CDR3 contains 18 residues. The V gene lost 2 bases and the J gene lost 5 bases, with 24 bases spanning the gap. Germline V gives CDR1 MNHNY, CDR2 SVGAGI (reference sequence). CDR3 amino acids: CASSYPRTPQGARTEAFF. Written as DNA, the CDR3 is TGTGCCAGCAGTTACCCTCGGACCCCACAGGGAGCTAGAACTGAAGCTTTCTTT.

There are a few counts of this clonotype. J is TRBJ1-1 and V is TRBV4-2; D remains ambiguous. Trimming left V 0 bases short and J 3 bases short, with 8 bases between. The V gene's germline CDR1 is LGHNA and CDR2 YNFKEQ. CDR3 length equals 14 residues. CDR3 protein: CASSQDGGYTEAFF. Written as DNA, the CDR3 is TGTGCCAGCAGCCAAGATGGAGGTTACACTGAAGCTTTCTTT.

The chain joins TRBV11-1 to TRBJ2-6; D is unresolved. This CDR3 is built from 15 residues. CDR1 and CDR2 (germline): SGHAT, FQDESV (reference sequence). V lost 5 bases and J 0 bases, leaving 8 bases between the germline ends. The CDR3 coding sequence is TGTGCCAGCAGCCCAAGAGCCTCTGGGGCCAACGTCCTGACTTTC. This gives the protein CASSPRASGANVLTF.

This clonotype turned up a few times. This sequence joins TRBV24-1 and TRBJ2-3; no clear D gene. V was trimmed by 1 base and J by 5 bases, leaving 6 bases between them. The CDR3 has 13 residues. The germline CDR1 and CDR2 sequences are KGHDR and SFDVKD. This CDR3 reads CATSDFPQDTQYF. The CDR3 region has the DNA TGTGCCACCAGTGATTTTCCGCAAGATACGCAGTATTTT.

This clonotype has just a few counts. The CDR3 region is CASSAGTGYANEQFF. The CDR3, as DNA: TGTGCCAGTTCAGCCGGGACAGGGTACGCCAATGAGCAGTTCTTC. The rearrangement joins TRBV18 to TRBJ2-1, with 9 nucleotides matching TRBD1. V gave up 9 bases and J gave up 6 bases; unmatched junction bases: 12. The germline V gene has CDR1 KGHSH and CDR2 LQKENI. The CDR3 runs to 15 residues.

This clonotype was observed at least ten times. CDR3 amino acids: CASSESGAGSDGYTF. As DNA, the CDR3 is TGTGCCAGCAGTGAATCCGGGGCAGGGTCGGATGGCTACACCTTC. The chain couples TRBV25-1 to TRBJ1-2, with a tentative D call TRBD1 (5 bases). From germline, CDR1 is MGHDK and CDR2 SYGVNS. The CDR3 loop spans 15 amino acids. The V end was cut by 1 base, the J end by 6 bases, with 15 bases between.

This clonotype was found a few times. This chain uses TRBV7-9 with TRBJ2-7; TRBD2 aligns across 7 bases. Germline V CDR1 and CDR2: SEHNR, FQNEAQ (reference sequence). V dropped 5 bases and J dropped 4; count of bases not matched to a gene: 5. The CDR3 is made up of 13 amino acids. The CDR3 protein is CASSAAGGYEQYF. The CDR3 nucleotides are TGTGCCAGCAGCGCCGCCGGGGGGTACGAGCAGTACTTC.

A few counts support this clonotype. The V gene is TRBV6-2 or TRBV6-3, the J gene TRBJ1-5; no firm D call. Trimming stripped 2 bases from V and 5 bases from J, with 16 bases between. Germline V gene sequence: CDR1 MNHEY, CDR2 SVGEGT. This CDR3 comprises 16 residues. The CDR3 DNA reads as TGTGCCAGCAGTTACCGGTTTTCGACCTCTTATCAGCCCCAGCATTTT. Translation gives CASSYRFSTSYQPQHF.

The table lists this clonotype with a few counts. This chain joins TRBV5-1 and TRBJ2-7; D uncertain. The CDR3 loop spans 13 amino acids. Germline CDR1 is SGHRS and CDR2 is YFSETQ. Trimming stripped 1 base from V and 5 bases from J, with 10 bases between. The CDR3 bases are TGCGCCAGCAGCTTGTCCAGAATCCACGAGCAGTACTTC. Its protein product is CASSLSRIHEQYF.